The entry that follows covers one T cell receptor beta chain sequence. V dropped 5 bases and J dropped 4 bases, with 9 bases sitting between them. CDR3 length: 13 amino acids. The germline CDR1 and CDR2 sequences are SGHTA and FQGTGA. The data stem from a study of blood T cell repertoires in COVID-19. At the level of the study: There were acute and convalescent COVID-19 samples, and they came from the United States, Italy and Spain.

As originally analysed: How many nucleated cells were present was estimated from reference gene primer amplification. Measured with immunoSEQ multiplex PCR; TCRdb has only the in-frame clones, and not every one. For V, J and clone size, that table is used; D and trimming come from the DNA. The data show hundreds of thousands of clones, approximately 83% seen once. Individuals aged about 18 to 89 years were recruited from 24 US areas. The chain is built from TRBV7-3 and TRBJ2-1, with a weak D call TRBD1 (6 bases). This TCR came from a woman aged 40 to 50 with acute COVID-19. The sample consisted of PBMCs or T cells enriched from blood (not recorded which). DNA of the CDR3: TGTGCCAGCAGCCCGACAGGTTACAATGAGCAGTTCTTC. Protein: CASSPTGYNEQFF.